The T cell receptor beta chain under discussion was sequenced for a study of blood T cells in healthy people across ages. Primed by a sample-barcoded 5' primer and a J-beta primer mix, a second PCR proceeded for about 6 to 12 cycles. TCRdb called the 5' RACE reads again in MiXCR, with one record for every CDR3 protein. The repertoire holds hundreds of thousands of distinct CDR3 sequences, with roughly 60% as singletons. V was shortened by 4 bases and J by 2 bases, with 12 bases between the two germline ends. The CDR3 covers 13 residues. Germline CDR1 reads GTSNPN; CDR2 reads SVGIG (reference sequence).

This sequence was found in a man aged 30-40 years in good health. The specimen sequenced was blood. This chain joins TRBV30 and TRBJ2-7, with D unresolved. This CDR3 is CAWIADNPYEQYF. The CDR3 DNA follows: TGTGCCTGGATTGCAGACAACCCCTACGAGCAGTACTTC.